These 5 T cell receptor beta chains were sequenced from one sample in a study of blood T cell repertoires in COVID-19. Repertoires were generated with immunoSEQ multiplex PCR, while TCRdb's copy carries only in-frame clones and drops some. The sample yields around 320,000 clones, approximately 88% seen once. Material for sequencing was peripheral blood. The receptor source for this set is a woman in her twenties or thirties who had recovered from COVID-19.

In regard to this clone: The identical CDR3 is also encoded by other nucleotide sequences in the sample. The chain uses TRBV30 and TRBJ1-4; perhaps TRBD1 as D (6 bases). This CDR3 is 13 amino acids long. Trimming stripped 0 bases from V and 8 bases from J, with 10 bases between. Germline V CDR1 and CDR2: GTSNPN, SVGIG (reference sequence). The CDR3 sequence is CAWSVQGSEKLFF. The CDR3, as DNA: TGTGCCTGGAGTGTACAGGGAAGCGAAAAACTGTTTTTT.

The CDR3 protein is CASSPGEGYEQYF. CDR3 bases: TGTGCCAGCTCACCCGGGGAAGGCTACGAGCAGTACTTC. The chain links TRBV18 to TRBJ2-7; D is possibly TRBD2 (5 bases). The CDR3 extends over 13 amino acids. From germline, CDR1 is KGHSH and CDR2 LQKENI. With 3 bases removed from V and 3 bases from J, the gap between germline ends came to 9 bases.

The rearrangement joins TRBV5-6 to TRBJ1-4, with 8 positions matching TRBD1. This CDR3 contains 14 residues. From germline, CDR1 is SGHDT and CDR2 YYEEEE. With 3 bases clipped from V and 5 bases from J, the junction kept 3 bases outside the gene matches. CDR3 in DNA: TGTGCCAGCAGCTGGGACAGGCTAAATGAAAAACTGTTTTTT. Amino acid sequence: CASSWDRLNEKLFF.

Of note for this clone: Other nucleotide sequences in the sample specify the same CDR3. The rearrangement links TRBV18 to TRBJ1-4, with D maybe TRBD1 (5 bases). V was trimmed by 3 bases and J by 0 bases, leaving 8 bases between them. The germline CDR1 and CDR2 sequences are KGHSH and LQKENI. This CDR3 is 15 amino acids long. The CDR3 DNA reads TGTGCCAGCTCACCTTCGGGGGCAACTAATGAAAAACTGTTTTTT. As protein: CASSPSGATNEKLFF.

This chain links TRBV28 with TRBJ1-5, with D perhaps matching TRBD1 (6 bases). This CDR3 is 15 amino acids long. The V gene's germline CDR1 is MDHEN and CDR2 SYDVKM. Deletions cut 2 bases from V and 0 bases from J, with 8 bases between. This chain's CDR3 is CASSLTGISNQPQHF. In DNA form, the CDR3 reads TGTGCCAGCAGTTTAACAGGGATTAGCAATCAGCCCCAGCATTTT.